The sequence of this T cell receptor (beta chain) was determined in a study of shared clonotypes between healthy human individuals. There are a few counts of this clone. Libraries were prepared by immunoSEQ multiplex PCR; TCRdb keeps only in-frame clonotypes and omits some of them. The sample holds nearly 1,000,000 clones, approximately 80% seen once. Trimming cost V 1 base and J 4 bases, with 11 bases left between them. CDR3 size: 14 residues. Germline CDR1 and CDR2: SGHTA and FQGTGA. Sequencing was carried out using memory CD4+ T cells sorted from blood. The sample's subset: CD45RA-negative fraction. The gene calls are TRBV7-3 and TRBJ2-7; no clear D. This receptor was obtained from a man aged 18-30 years in good health. CDR3 bases: TGTGCCAGCAGCTTAAGGAAGGGCCCTTACGAGCAGTACTTC. This codes for CASSLRKGPYEQYF.